The rows below give T cell receptor beta chains drawn from one sample of a study of shared T cell receptors in the human thymus. Profiling relied on immunoSEQ multiplex PCR, and the TCRdb table lists in-frame clones only, not all of them. The data hold 650,000 to 950,000 clones, with approximately 85% observed a single time. The same data also contributed to another study, on human thymus T cells.

The material sequenced was thymocytes. The receptor source for this set is a girl under two years old with a congenital heart defect. Each CDR3 is given with its conserved first and last residue. D genes are given only for firm matches. Rows may omit the clone size; those that give it use once, few, many or a size class.

TRBJ1-1	few	.	TRBV20-1	CTCRVNTEAFF	TGCACGTGCAGGGTGAACACTGAAGCTTTCTTT
TRBJ1-1	.	TRBD1	TRBV7-9	CASRDTGTGEGAFF	TGTGCCAGCAGAGATACCGGGACAGGCGAAGGGGCTTTCTTT
TRBJ2-5	few	TRBD1	TRBV4-2	CASSQDQGETGHCQETQYF	TGTGCCAGCAGCCAAGACCAGGGGGAGACGGGACACTGCCAAGAGACCCAGTACTTC
TRBJ1-3	.	TRBD1	TRBV6-1	CASSEKGTEFYSGNTIYF	TGTGCCAGCAGTGAAAAGGGGACAGAATTTTACTCTGGAAACACCATATATTTT
TRBJ1-2	.	TRBD1	TRBV9	CASSNPPRGIIEGYTF	TGTGCCAGCAGCAACCCACCCAGGGGGATCATTGAGGGCTACACCTTC
TRBJ1-6	once	TRBD1	TRBV25-1	CASSGWGETGNSPLHF	TGTGCCAGCAGTGGATGGGGGGAGACAGGGAATTCACCCCTCCACTTT
TRBJ2-1	.	TRBD1	TRBV7-8	CASSPTSGTDIEQFF	TGTGCCAGCAGCCCCACTTCCGGGACAGATATTGAGCAGTTCTTC
TRBJ2-2	.	.	TRBV10-3	CAISEGLGRGELFF	TGTGCCATCAGTGAGGGTCTGGGGAGAGGGGAGCTGTTTTTT
TRBJ2-3	.	TRBD2	TRBV7-2	CASRTNGGAVDTQYF	TGTGCCAGCCGCACCAACGGGGGGGCCGTGGATACGCAGTATTTT
TRBJ1-1	.	TRBD1	TRBV6-5	CASSSRGTGSNF	TGTGCCAGCAGTTCGAGAGGGACAGGGTCTAACTTT